A selection of T cell receptor beta chains follows, all from one sample in a study of vaccination effects on CD4 cells after COVID-19. TCRdb's table, derived via immunoSEQ multiplex PCR, lists solely in-frame clones and lacks some. The top ten hold over 4.5% of the sample, which has 50,000 or so clones, 67% seen once. Antigen specificity for these receptors is unknown. The source was CD4+ T cells from PBMCs cultured without peptide, collected before COVID-19 vaccination. These TCRs come from a human donor who received a COVID-19 vaccine. CDR3s leave out the opening cysteine and the closing phenylalanine or tryptophan.

TRBV12-3/TRBV12-4	TRBJ2-1	11	ASRQGFDNEQF
TRBV6-5	TRBJ2-2	10	ASRANTGELF
TRBV11-2	TRBJ1-3	13	ASSRTGKSGNTIY
TRBV6-5	TRBJ2-1	10	ASRLGRNEQF
TRBV11-2	TRBJ1-1	13	ASSLDPSSNTEAF
TRBV6-5	TRBJ1-2	11	ASSRGLNYGYT
TRBV27	TRBJ1-1	11	ASSFTGTAEAF
TRBV3-1/TRBV3-2	TRBJ1-1	11	ASSQVQNTEAF
TRBV21-1	TRBJ1-2	14	ASSKISYGRNYGYT
TRBV7-9	TRBJ1-2	11	ASSPRTDRGYT